This T cell receptor beta chain is from a study of blood T cell repertoires in COVID-19. Study as a whole: The United States, Italy and Spain supplied acute and convalescent COVID-19 samples. In each case, the material was cDNA or gDNA derived from T cells, B-cell-depleted T cells, or PBMCs.

With 8 bases removed from V and 6 bases from J, the gap between germline ends came to 17 bases. The length of the CDR3 is 14 residues. Germline CDR1 SGHTA, CDR2 FQGNSA. Generated by immunoSEQ multiplex PCR, the TCRdb table keeps only in-frame clones and is missing some. Of under 200,000 clones listed, approximately 87% are singletons. This clone was recorded once. Enrolled through a virtual design, the participants were between roughly 18 and 100 years of age and came from some 26 US areas. Grouping used clinical history reported by participants in a survey and questionnaire. The sequence was obtained from a woman aged 45-65 years who had recovered from COVID-19. The chain has TRBV7-2 and TRBJ2-4; D possibly corresponds to TRBD1 (6 bases). The sample comprised PBMCs or T cells enriched from blood (not recorded which). In DNA form, the CDR3 reads TGTGCCAGCCGAAGAACAGGGCCGGGAAACATTCAGTACTTC. Translated, it gives CASRRTGPGNIQYF.